This T cell receptor (beta chain) was documented in a study of blood T cell repertoires in COVID-19 (TCRdb year 2020). With regard to the full study: Samples from collaborators originated in the United States, Italy and Spain and spanned both the acute and convalescent phases of COVID-19. The material from the prospective study consisted of cDNA or gDNA derived from T cells, B-cell-depleted T cells, or PBMCs. The dataset comprised deeply sampled blood TCRbeta repertoires from subjects exposed to, actively infected with, or recovered from COVID-19. The repertoires were made available in a free public database intended to serve as a resource for research on the immune response to SARS-CoV-2. The samples were drawn from two sources: the first 160 participants of the ongoing ImmuneRACE study, and about 1,300 subjects contributed by 6 global collaborators. Nearly every sample came with metadata listing a de-identified subject ID, COVID-19 status, age in years and sex. Where HLA class I and class II types were available, the types were taken from metadata supplied by the sample provider, not from assay-based typing. Study-level results and caveats: How much clinical and demographic metadata was included differed by source and by participant, and the metadata was provided uncurated.

TCRbeta CDR3 regions were amplified from genomic DNA using the immunoSEQ Assay, a bias-controlled multiplex PCR. The source study handled its data this way. Within the assay, amplification of reference gene primers was used to estimate how many nucleated cells each sample contained. Sequence reads were collapsed and filtered to measure the absolute abundance of every unique TCRbeta CDR3 rearrangement. For each sample, productive Simpson clonality was calculated as the square root of Simpson's diversity index over productive rearrangements. The table comes from immuneACCESS by way of TCRdb, which keeps in-frame sequences with V and J called. Part of the clones is missing from these tables; in studies checked, under half for an unresolved V gene and the rest for unknown reasons. The V and J calls and clone size are taken from that table; D and trimming were inferred from the DNA. Here the sample has 350,000 to 450,000 clones; approximately 93% occur a single time. Of the sample, over 0.7% falls within the top ten clones.

Note on this clone: The antigen this receptor binds is unknown. Base qualities are not at hand, and no much larger clone is one base apart.

Participants in the prospective study were enrolled through a virtual design, were aged about 18 to 100 years, and lived in approximately 24 United States geographic areas. In the prospective study, cohorts were assigned on the basis of participant-reported clinical history obtained from a screening survey and a study questionnaire. A participant counted as exposed if, within 2 weeks of entering the study, that participant had been in contact with someone who had a PCR-confirmed or clinician-diagnosed COVID-19 case. In the prospective study, mobile phlebotomists collected whole blood, serum and a nasopharyngeal or oropharyngeal swab from each participant. Over a roughly 2-month period, participants in the prospective study had the option of providing additional blood draws and questionnaires. Before DNA extraction, prospective study blood samples were shipped either frozen or at room temperature.

The sequenced material came from PBMCs or T cells enriched from blood (not recorded which). The TCR comes from a woman in her thirties or forties who had been exposed to COVID-19.

The encoded CDR3 is CASGSDVVPGGYTF. The base sequence is TGTGCCAGTGGAAGCGACGTGGTCCCAGGGGGCTACACCTTC. The chain uses TRBV7-9 and TRBJ1-2; the D gene is perhaps TRBD1, on 5 matching bases. CDR1 SEHNR and CDR2 FQNEAQ were looked up in the germline V gene (reference sequence). A distance of 22 bases separates the germline ends of V and J, which lose 9 bases and 8 bases respectively. Spanning cysteine to phenylalanine, the CDR3 consists of 14 amino acids. Just the 42-base CDR3 DNA is kept, in frame starting at base 1.